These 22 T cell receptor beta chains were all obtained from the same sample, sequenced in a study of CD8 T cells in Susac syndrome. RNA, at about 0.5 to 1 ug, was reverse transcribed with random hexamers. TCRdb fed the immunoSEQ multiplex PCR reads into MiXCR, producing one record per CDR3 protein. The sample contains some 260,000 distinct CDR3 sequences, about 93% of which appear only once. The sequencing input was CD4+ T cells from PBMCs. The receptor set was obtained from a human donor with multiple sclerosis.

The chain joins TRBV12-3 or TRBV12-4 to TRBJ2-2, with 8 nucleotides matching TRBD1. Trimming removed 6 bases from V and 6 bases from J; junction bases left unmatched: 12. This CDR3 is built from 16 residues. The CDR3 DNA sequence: TGTGCCAGCAGCAACCCTCAGACAGGGGATCCCGGGGAGCTGTTTTTT. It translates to CASSNPQTGDPGELFF.

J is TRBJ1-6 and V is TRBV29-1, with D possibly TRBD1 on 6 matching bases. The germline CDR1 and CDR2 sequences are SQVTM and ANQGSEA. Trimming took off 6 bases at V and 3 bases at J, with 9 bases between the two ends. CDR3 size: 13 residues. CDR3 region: CSVRQDYNSPLHF. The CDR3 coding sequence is TGCAGCGTACGACAGGACTATAATTCACCCCTCCACTTT.

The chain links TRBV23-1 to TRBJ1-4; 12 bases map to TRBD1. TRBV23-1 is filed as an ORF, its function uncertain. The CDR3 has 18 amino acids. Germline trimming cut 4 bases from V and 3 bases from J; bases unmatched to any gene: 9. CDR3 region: CASSLPGQGAFANEKLFF. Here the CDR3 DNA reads TGCGCCAGCAGTCTTCCGGGACAGGGGGCTTTTGCTAATGAAAAACTGTTTTTT.

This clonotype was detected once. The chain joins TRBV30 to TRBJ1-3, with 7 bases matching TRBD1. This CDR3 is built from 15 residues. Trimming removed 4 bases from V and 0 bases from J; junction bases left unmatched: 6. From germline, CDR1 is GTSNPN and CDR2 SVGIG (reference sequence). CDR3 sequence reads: CAWTVGTASGNTIYF. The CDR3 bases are TGTGCCTGGACAGTTGGGACAGCCTCTGGAAACACCATATATTTT.

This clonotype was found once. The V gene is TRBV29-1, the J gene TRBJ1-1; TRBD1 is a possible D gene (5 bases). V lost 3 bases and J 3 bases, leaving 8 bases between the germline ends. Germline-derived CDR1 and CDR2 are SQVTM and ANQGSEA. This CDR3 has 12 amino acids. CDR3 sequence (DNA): TGCAGCGTTGATCCCAGGGACACTGAAGCTTTCTTT. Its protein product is CSVDPRDTEAFF.

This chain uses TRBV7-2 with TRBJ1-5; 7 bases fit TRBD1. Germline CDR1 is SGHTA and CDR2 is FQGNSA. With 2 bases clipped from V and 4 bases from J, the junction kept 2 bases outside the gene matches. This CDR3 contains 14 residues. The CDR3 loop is CASSLTTGNQPQHF. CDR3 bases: TGTGCCAGCAGCTTAACGACAGGGAATCAGCCCCAGCATTTT.

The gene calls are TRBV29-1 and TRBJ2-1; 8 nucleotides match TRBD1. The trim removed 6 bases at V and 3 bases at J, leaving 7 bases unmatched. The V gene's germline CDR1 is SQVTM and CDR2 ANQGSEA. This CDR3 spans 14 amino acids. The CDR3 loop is CSVSDRAGYNEQFF. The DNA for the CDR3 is TGCAGCGTATCGGACAGGGCCGGCTACAATGAGCAGTTCTTC.

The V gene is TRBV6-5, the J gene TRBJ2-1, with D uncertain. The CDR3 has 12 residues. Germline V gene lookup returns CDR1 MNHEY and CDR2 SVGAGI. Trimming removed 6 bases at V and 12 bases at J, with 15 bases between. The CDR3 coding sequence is TGTGCCAGCAGGTCAGGCACACTTGGGCAGTTCTTC. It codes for CASRSGTLGQFF.

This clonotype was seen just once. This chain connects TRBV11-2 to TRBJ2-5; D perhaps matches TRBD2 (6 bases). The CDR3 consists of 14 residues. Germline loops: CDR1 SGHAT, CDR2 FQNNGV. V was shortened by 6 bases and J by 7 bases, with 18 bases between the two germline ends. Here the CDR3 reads CASSRLTSSGTQYF. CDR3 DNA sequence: TGTGCCAGCAGTCGCCTGACTAGTTCGGGGACCCAGTACTTC.

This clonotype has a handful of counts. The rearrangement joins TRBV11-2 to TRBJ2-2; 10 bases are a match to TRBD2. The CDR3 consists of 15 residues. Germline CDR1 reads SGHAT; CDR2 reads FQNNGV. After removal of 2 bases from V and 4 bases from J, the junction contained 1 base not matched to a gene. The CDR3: CASSLKREGTGELFF. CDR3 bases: TGTGCCAGCAGCTTAAAGCGGGAGGGCACCGGGGAGCTGTTTTTT.

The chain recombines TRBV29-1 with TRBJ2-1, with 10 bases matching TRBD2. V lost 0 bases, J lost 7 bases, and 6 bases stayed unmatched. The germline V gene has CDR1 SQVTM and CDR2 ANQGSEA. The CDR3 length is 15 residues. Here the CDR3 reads CSVEDWASGSNEQFF. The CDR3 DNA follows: TGCAGCGTTGAAGACTGGGCTAGCGGGAGTAATGAGCAGTTCTTC.

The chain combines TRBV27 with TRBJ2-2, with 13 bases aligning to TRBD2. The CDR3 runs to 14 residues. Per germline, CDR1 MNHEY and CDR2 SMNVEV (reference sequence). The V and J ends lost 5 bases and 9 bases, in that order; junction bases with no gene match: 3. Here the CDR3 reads CASSRTSGRRELFF. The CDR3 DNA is TGTGCCAGCAGTCGGACTAGCGGGAGAAGGGAGCTGTTTTTT.

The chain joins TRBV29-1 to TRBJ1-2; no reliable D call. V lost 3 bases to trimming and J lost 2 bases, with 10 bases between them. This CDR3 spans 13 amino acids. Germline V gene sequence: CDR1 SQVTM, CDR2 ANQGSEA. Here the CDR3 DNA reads TGCAGCGTTGATAAGGGCAGAAACTATGGCTACACCTTC. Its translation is CSVDKGRNYGYTF.

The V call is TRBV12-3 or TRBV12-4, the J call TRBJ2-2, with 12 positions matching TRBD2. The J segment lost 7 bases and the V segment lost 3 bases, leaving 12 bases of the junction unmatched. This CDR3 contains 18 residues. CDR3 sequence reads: CASSFSVLAGGPSGELFF. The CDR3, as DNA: TGTGCCAGCAGTTTCTCTGTCCTAGCGGGGGGGCCCAGCGGGGAGCTGTTTTTT.

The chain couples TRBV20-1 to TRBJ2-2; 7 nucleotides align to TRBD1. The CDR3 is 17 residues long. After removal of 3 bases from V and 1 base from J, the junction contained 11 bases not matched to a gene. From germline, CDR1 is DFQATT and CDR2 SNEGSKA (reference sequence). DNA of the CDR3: TGCAGTGCTAGCCCCCGACAGGGTGCCCTGAACACCGGGGAGCTGTTTTTT. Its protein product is CSASPRQGALNTGELFF.

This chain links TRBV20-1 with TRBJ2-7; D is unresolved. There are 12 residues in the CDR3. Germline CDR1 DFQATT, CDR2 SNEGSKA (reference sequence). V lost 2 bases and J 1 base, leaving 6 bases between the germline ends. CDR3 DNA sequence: TGCAGTGCTAGAAGTCCATCCTACGAGCAGTACTTC. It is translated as CSARSPSYEQYF.

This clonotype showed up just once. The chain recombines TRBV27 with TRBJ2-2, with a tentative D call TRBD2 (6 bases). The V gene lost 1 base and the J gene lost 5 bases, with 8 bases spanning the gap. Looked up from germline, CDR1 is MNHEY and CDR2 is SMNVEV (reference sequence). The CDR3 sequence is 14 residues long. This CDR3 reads CASSLFRGTGELFF. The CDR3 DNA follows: TGTGCCAGCAGTTTATTCCGGGGGACCGGGGAGCTGTTTTTT.

This CDR3 is CATSRVRGSSNYGYTF. CDR3 in DNA: TGTGCCACCAGCAGAGTACGGGGAAGCTCTAACTATGGCTACACCTTC. This sequence joins TRBV15 and TRBJ1-2; D is uncertain. Germline values: CDR1 LNHNV, CDR2 YYDKDF (reference sequence). With 1 base removed from V and 0 bases from J, the gap between germline ends came to 12 bases. CDR3 length equals 16 residues.

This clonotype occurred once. CDR3 residues: CASSLIGGSGNEQYF. The CDR3 coding sequence is TGTGCCAGCAGCTTAATTGGCGGTAGCGGGAACGAGCAGTACTTC. V gene TRBV7-3 combines with J gene TRBJ2-7, with 8 bases that match TRBD2. In germline, CDR1 is SGHTA, CDR2 FQGTGA. Trimming removed 1 base from V and 5 bases from J; junction bases left unmatched: 7. The length of the CDR3 is 15 residues.

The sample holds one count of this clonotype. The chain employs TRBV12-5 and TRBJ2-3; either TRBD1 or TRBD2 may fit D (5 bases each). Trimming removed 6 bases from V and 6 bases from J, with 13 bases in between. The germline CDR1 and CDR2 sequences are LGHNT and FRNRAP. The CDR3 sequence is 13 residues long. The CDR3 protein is CASGRGVPDTQYF. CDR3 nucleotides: TGTGCTAGTGGACGAGGGGTCCCGGATACGCAGTATTTT.

The CDR3 region has the DNA TGTGCCAGCAGCCACCGGGACAGGGGGAGAACTGAAGCTTTCTTT. Amino acid sequence: CASSHRDRGRTEAFF. The chain combines TRBV14 with TRBJ1-1; 11 bases line up with TRBD1. The CDR3 contains 15 residues. The germline V gene has CDR1 SGHDN and CDR2 FVKESK. V dropped 3 bases and J dropped 5; count of bases not matched to a gene: 5.

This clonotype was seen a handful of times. The CDR3 DNA follows: TGTGCCAGCAGTCTTCGGACTTACAATGAGCAGTTCTTC. Protein: CASSLRTYNEQFF. The chain couples TRBV2 to TRBJ2-1; possible D gene TRBD2, 5 bases. The V gene's germline CDR1 is SNHLY and CDR2 FYNNEI. V was clipped by 5 bases and J by 4 bases, with 9 bases between them. The CDR3 is 13 residues long.